Included here is one TCR beta chain sequence, with context. This specimen belongs to a study of tumor-infiltrating lymphocytes in primary liver carcinoma. Study summary: Roughly 3.65 to 7.5 million productive TCRbeta reads came from each sample, comparable across tissue types.

cDNA specific to TCR beta was made from 450 to 500 ng of total RNA, with a constant-region primer employed for priming. Nested multiplex PCR, run for three rounds with slightly modified ARM-PCR, yielded TCR beta libraries. Primers for the first two PCR rounds were TRBV1-TRBV30 forward primers and a C-beta reverse primer (roughly 10 cycles per round). TCRdb processed the multiplex PCR reads anew with MiXCR; each CDR3 protein has one entry. This table holds more than 45,000 distinct CDR3 sequences, 65% to 85% found once. Extraction of RNA together with DNA used about 17-31 mg of unsorted bulk tissue. The length of the CDR3 is 15 residues. Germline-derived CDR1 and CDR2 are SQVTM and ANQGSEA.

Sequencing was done on a sample of liver tumor tissue from sampling region 5. Sample subset: tumor region T5, tumor centre. The clonotype originates from a man aged 35 to 55 with primary liver carcinoma and hepatitis B virus infection. The J gene is TRBJ1-2, the V gene TRBV29-1, with D unclear. The CDR3 reads CRVMNAGKRNYGYTF. The CDR3 region has the DNA TGCAGGGTTATGAATGCGGGGAAGAGGAACTATGGCTACACCTTC. Full variable domain (remainder filled in from reference TRBV29-1 and TRBJ1-2): SAVISQKPSRDICQRGTSLTIQCQVDSQVTMMFWYRQQPGQSLTLIATANQGSEATYESGFVIDKFPISRPNLTFSTLTVSNMSPEDSSIYLCRVMNAGKRNYGYTFGSGTRLTVV.